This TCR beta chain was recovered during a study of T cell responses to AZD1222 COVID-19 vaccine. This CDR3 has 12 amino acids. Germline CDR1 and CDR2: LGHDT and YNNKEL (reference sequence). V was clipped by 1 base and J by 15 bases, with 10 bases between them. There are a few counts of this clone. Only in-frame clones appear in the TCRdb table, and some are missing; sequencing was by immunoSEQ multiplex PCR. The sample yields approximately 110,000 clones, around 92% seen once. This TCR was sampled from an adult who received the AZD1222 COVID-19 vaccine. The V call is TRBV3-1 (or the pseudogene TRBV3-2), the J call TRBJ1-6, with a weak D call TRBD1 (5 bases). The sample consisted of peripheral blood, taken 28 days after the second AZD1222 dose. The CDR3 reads CASSQVAGLLHF. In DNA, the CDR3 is TGTGCCAGCAGCCAAGTCGCGGGGCTCCTCCACTTT.